What follows are 24 T cell receptor beta chains derived from one specimen sequenced in a study of long-term antiretroviral therapy in people with HIV. The assay used was immunoSEQ (version v3.0), run at survey level. Some clones are missing from TCRdb's copy, which holds only in-frame ones; the method was immunoSEQ multiplex PCR. The profile covers 25,000 to 30,000 clones, with about nine tenths appearing a single time and around 4.5% taken by the ten largest. The starting material was unsorted PBMCs, obtained approximately 5.1 years after starting antiretroviral therapy. These receptors all come from a woman in her 40s with HIV.

This chain links TRBV19 with TRBJ1-2; TRBD1 might be the D (5 bases). Looked up from germline, CDR1 is LNHDA and CDR2 is SQIVND (reference sequence). The V and J ends lost 6 bases and 5 bases respectively, with 13 bases between them. This CDR3 contains 13 residues. The CDR3 bases are TGTGCCAGTAGCCCTCAGGGTTCGTATGGCTACACCTTC. Encoded protein: CASSPQGSYGYTF.

V usage is TRBV11-2 and J usage is TRBJ2-7; TRBD2 aligns across 10 bases. The CDR3 runs to 14 residues. V gave up 1 base and J gave up 3 bases; unmatched junction bases: 0. Germline V CDR1 and CDR2: SGHAT, FQNNGV. The CDR3 DNA follows: TGTGCCAGCAGCTTAGGGACTAGCGGCTACGAGCAGTACTTC. Protein sequence: CASSLGTSGYEQYF.

This clone was seen more than once but under ten times. This chain joins TRBV19 and TRBJ1-2; 10 bases are shared with TRBD1. The V segment lost 2 bases and the J segment 7 bases; nucleotides outside the gene matches: 7. CDR1 is LNHDA and CDR2 is SQIVND in the germline V gene (reference sequence). The CDR3 spans 15 residues. The CDR3 sequence is CASSILGQGKGGYTF. As DNA, the CDR3 is TGTGCCAGTAGTATACTGGGACAGGGGAAGGGTGGCTACACCTTC.

V is TRBV5-4 and J is TRBJ2-3, with D unclear. The CDR3 has 13 amino acids. From germline, CDR1 is SGHNT and CDR2 YYREEE (reference sequence). V was trimmed by 4 bases and J by 4 bases, leaving 10 bases between them. DNA for the CDR3: TGTGCCAGCAGCAGAATTGAGGCAGATACGCAGTATTTT. This sequence encodes CASSRIEADTQYF.

By sample fraction, this clone is medium-sized (0.01 to 0.1%). The sample contains more than one DNA sequence encoding this CDR3. The chain is built from TRBV19 and TRBJ2-3; no reliable D call. The length of the CDR3 is 10 residues. The germline V gene encodes CDR1 LNHDA and CDR2 SQIVND (reference sequence). Trimming took 9 bases from V and 5 from J, leaving 6 bases between them. CDR3 nucleotide sequence: TGTGCCAGCCACGGAGATACGCAGTATTTT. Amino acids: CASHGDTQYF.

This clone was observed a single time. This chain uses TRBV30 with TRBJ2-5; 7 nucleotides line up with TRBD2. Germline-derived CDR1 and CDR2 are GTSNPN and SVGIG (reference sequence). Unmatched junction bases numbered 9, after V lost 7 bases and J lost 4 bases. The CDR3 covers 13 residues. The CDR3 DNA is TGTGCCTTCGTAAGGGCGGGAGTAGAGACCCAGTACTTC. Residues: CAFVRAGVETQYF. The full variable domain, with the rest looked up from reference TRBV30 and TRBJ2-5, is SQTIHQWPATLVQPVGSPLSLECTVEGTSNPNLYWYRQAAGRGLQLLFYSVGIGQISSEVPQNLSASRPQDRQFILSSKKLLLSDSGFYLCAFVRAGVETQYFGPGTRLLVL.

This clone was detected once. The chain carries TRBV27 and TRBJ1-2; D is undetermined. V was clipped by 0 bases and J by 4 bases, with 12 bases between them. The CDR3 contains 15 residues. In germline, CDR1 is MNHEY, CDR2 SMNVEV (reference sequence). The CDR3 bases are TGTGCCAGCAGTTTATCTGGGGTCGACTTCTATGGCTACACCTTC. Its translation is CASSLSGVDFYGYTF.

V usage is TRBV5-6 and J usage is TRBJ2-7, with D perhaps matching TRBD2 (5 bases). The length of the CDR3 is 14 residues. Germline V gives CDR1 SGHDT, CDR2 YYEEEE. Trimming stripped 4 bases from V and 4 bases from J, with 15 bases between. The CDR3 region has the DNA TGTGCCAGCAGCCCATTGGGCGGGCTTTACGAGCAGTACTTC. Protein sequence: CASSPLGGLYEQYF.

The chain uses TRBV29-1 and TRBJ2-5; D uncertain. Trimming pared 4 bases from V and 1 base from J, leaving 10 bases between. The germline V gene has CDR1 SQVTM and CDR2 ANQGSEA. The CDR3 loop spans 13 amino acids. CDR3 residues: CSVVHRLQETQYF. As DNA, the CDR3 is TGCAGCGTTGTCCACCGGCTCCAAGAGACCCAGTACTTC.

A note on this clone: Additional DNA sequences in this sample encode the identical CDR3. The chain joins TRBV6-1 to TRBJ2-7; the D gene is possibly TRBD1 (6 bases). Between the trimmed V and J ends, which lost 7 bases and 5 bases, there was a span of 12 bases. In germline, CDR1 is MNHNS, CDR2 SASEGT. The CDR3 totals 12 residues. The CDR3: CASTTGPHEQYF. CDR3 sequence (DNA): TGTGCCAGCACTACAGGGCCCCACGAGCAGTACTTC.

The chain joins TRBV6-1 to TRBJ1-1, with D unclear. Germline CDR1 is MNHNS and CDR2 is SASEGT. The CDR3 has 12 residues. Trimming removed 3 bases from V and 4 bases from J, with 6 bases in between. The chain's CDR3 is CASSDRFTEAFF. CDR3 DNA sequence: TGTGCCAGCAGTGATAGGTTCACTGAAGCTTTCTTT.

The genes are TRBV6-6 and TRBJ2-7, with TRBD1 matching over 8 bases. This CDR3 is built from 15 residues. Germline lookup yields CDR1 MNHNY and CDR2 SVGAGI (reference sequence). Unmatched junction bases numbered 11, after V lost 5 bases and J lost 5 bases. The CDR3, as DNA: TGTGCCAGCAGTACTGACAGGGGTGGTAGCCACGAGCAGTACTTC. Residues: CASSTDRGGSHEQYF.

The chain is built from TRBV5-1 and TRBJ2-7; either TRBD1 or TRBD2 may fit D (6 bases each). The CDR3 runs to 14 residues. V shed 4 bases and J shed 7 bases, with 18 bases lying between them. The germline CDR1 and CDR2 sequences are SGHRS and YFSETQ. The CDR3 loop is CASSPGRGAIEQYF. The CDR3 coding sequence is TGCGCCAGCAGCCCCGGTAGGGGGGCAATAGAGCAGTACTTC.

For this clone: This sample also contains other DNA sequences that code for the same CDR3. The chain combines TRBV5-1 with TRBJ2-3, with a possible D match to TRBD2 (6 bases). The V gene's germline CDR1 is SGHRS and CDR2 YFSETQ. The CDR3 length is 15 residues. V lost 2 bases, J lost 1 base, and 11 bases lay in between. The CDR3 bases are TGCGCCAGCAGCTTTTCCGGCGGGGGCACAGATACGCAGTATTTT. Protein sequence: CASSFSGGGTDTQYF.

The sample holds one count of this clone. The chain is built from TRBV29-1 and TRBJ1-4; 7 bases fit TRBD1. The CDR3 loop spans 14 amino acids. CDR1 is SQVTM, CDR2 ANQGSEA, per germline. Trimming cost V 2 bases and J 6 bases; bases outside gene matches: 6. CDR3: CSVESGGTYEKLFF. CDR3 bases: TGCAGCGTTGAATCAGGGGGGACCTATGAAAAACTGTTTTTT.

CDR3 nucleotide sequence: TGTGCCAGCAGTTTTGACAGGGCGAACACCGGGGAGCTGTTTTTT. Residues: CASSFDRANTGELFF. The chain is built from TRBV27 and TRBJ2-2; 7 bases map to TRBD1. The V and J ends lost 3 bases and 0 bases, in that order; junction bases with no gene match: 1. Germline CDR1 and CDR2: MNHEY and SMNVEV (reference sequence). The CDR3 runs to 15 residues.

CDR3 coding DNA: TGTGCCAGCAGCTTCGGGGATCCTCCCTACGAGCAGTACTTC. Protein sequence: CASSFGDPPYEQYF. The chain recombines TRBV7-9 with TRBJ2-7; tentatively, D is TRBD2 (5 bases). V lost 3 bases and J 2 bases, leaving 11 bases between the germline ends. Germline V gene sequence: CDR1 SEHNR, CDR2 FQNEAQ (reference sequence). This CDR3 has 14 amino acids.

This chain connects TRBV19 to TRBJ1-2; 8 nucleotides line up with TRBD1. The CDR3 is made up of 15 amino acids. Germline CDR1 is LNHDA and CDR2 is SQIVND (reference sequence). V lost 6 bases, J lost 8 bases, and 14 bases stayed unmatched. The CDR3 is CASRPLGTGLSGYTF. CDR3 coding DNA: TGTGCCAGTAGGCCTTTAGGGACAGGACTGTCGGGCTACACCTTC.

The rearrangement links TRBV5-6 to TRBJ2-1; 9 nucleotides align to TRBD2. The CDR3 consists of 18 residues. Trimming cost V 0 bases and J 4 bases; bases outside gene matches: 11. Germline loops: CDR1 SGHDT, CDR2 YYEEEE. CDR3 sequence: CASSLAVFSGSSYNEQFF. The CDR3 DNA reads as TGTGCCAGCAGCTTGGCCGTTTTTAGCGGGAGTTCGTACAATGAGCAGTTCTTC. Looking up the rest from reference TRBV5-6 and TRBJ2-1 gives the full variable domain: DAGVTQSPTHLIKTRGQQVTLRCSPKSGHDTVSWYQQALGQGPQFIFQYYEEEERQRGNFPDRFSGHQFPNYSSELNVNALLLGDSALYLCASSLAVFSGSSYNEQFFGPGTRLTVL.

This rearrangement joins TRBV2 to TRBJ1-1, with D perhaps TRBD1 (6 bases). The V end lost 6 bases, the J end lost 6 bases, and 20 bases lay between the germline ends. The CDR3 loop spans 15 amino acids. Germline CDR1 reads SNHLY; CDR2 reads FYNNEI. In nucleotides, the CDR3 is TGTGCCAGCAGGAGGGGGGTAGTGGGCGGCCCTGAAGCTTTCTTT. Translation gives CASRRGVVGGPEAFF. Supplemented by reference TRBV2 and TRBJ1-1, the full variable domain reads EPEVTQTPSHQVTQMGQEVILRCVPISNHLYFYWYRQILGQKVEFLVSFYNNEISEKSEIFDDQFSVERPDGSNFTLKIRSTKLEDSAMYFCASRRGVVGGPEAFFGQGTRLTVV.

The chain uses TRBV27 and TRBJ1-2, with a possible D match to TRBD1 (6 bases). Trimming shortened V by 6 bases and J by 8 bases, and 19 bases separated the two germline ends. The CDR3 runs 14 residues. The germline V gene has CDR1 MNHEY and CDR2 SMNVEV (reference sequence). The CDR3 reads CASRNPNGGWGYTF. CDR3 bases: TGTGCCAGCAGAAACCCTAACGGGGGCTGGGGCTACACCTTC.

This clone was counted only a few times. The rearrangement links TRBV30 to TRBJ2-7; no reliable D call. The V gene lost 4 bases and the J gene lost 2 bases, with 9 bases spanning the gap. This CDR3 contains 12 residues. The germline gives CDR1 GTSNPN, CDR2 SVGIG (reference sequence). The CDR3 nucleotides read TGTGCCTGGACCGACGGCACCTACGAGCAGTACTTC. Encoded protein: CAWTDGTYEQYF.

This rearrangement joins TRBV7-6 to TRBJ2-7, with D perhaps TRBD2 (6 bases). Trimming took 5 bases from V and 4 from J, leaving 21 bases between them. The CDR3 covers 16 residues. Germline V lookup: CDR1 SGHVS, CDR2 FNYEAQ. The CDR3 coding sequence is TGTGCCAGCAGCCCCGAGCGCGGCGGGGTGGGGTACGAGCAGTACTTC. It translates to CASSPERGGVGYEQYF.

V and J are TRBV6-1 and TRBJ2-1; D may correspond to TRBD1 or TRBD2 (5 bases each). Trimming took off 7 bases at V and 6 bases at J, with 16 bases between the two ends. The germline CDR1 and CDR2 sequences are MNHNS and SASEGT. The CDR3 is made up of 14 amino acids. In nucleotides, the CDR3 is TGTGCCAGCAAGGCTAACCGGGACCGCAATGAGCAGTTCTTC. It encodes CASKANRDRNEQFF.